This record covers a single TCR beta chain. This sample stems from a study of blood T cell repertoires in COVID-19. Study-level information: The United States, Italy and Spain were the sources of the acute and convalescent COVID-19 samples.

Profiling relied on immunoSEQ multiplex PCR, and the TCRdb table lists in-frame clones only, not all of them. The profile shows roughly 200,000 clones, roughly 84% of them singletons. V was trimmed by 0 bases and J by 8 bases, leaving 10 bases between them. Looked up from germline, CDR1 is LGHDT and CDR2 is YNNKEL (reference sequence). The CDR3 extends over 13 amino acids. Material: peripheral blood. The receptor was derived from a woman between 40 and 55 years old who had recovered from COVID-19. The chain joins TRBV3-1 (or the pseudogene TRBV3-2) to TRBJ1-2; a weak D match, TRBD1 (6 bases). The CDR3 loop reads CASSQEGDIGYTF. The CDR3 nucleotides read TGTGCCAGCAGCCAAGAGGGGGACATAGGCTACACCTTC.